Shown below are 11 T cell receptor beta chains from a single sample sequenced in a study of cytomegalovirus exposure and HLA in healthy donors. The PCR had 60 Vbeta and 13 Jbeta primers. TCRdb's copy holds only in-frame clones and misses some; the assay was immunoSEQ multiplex PCR. The sample has 150,000 to 200,000 clones; 60% to 80% are singletons. Sequencing was carried out using PBMCs. The receptors shown here come from a male donor in good health and CMV-seronegative.

The J gene is TRBJ1-5, the V gene TRBV11-2; D is unresolved. Germline CDR1 reads SGHAT; CDR2 reads FQNNGV. V lost 0 bases, J lost 3 bases, and 9 bases lay in between. The CDR3 length is 15 residues. CDR3 in DNA: TGTGCCAGCAGCTTAGACGGGGTTATCAATCAGCCCCAGCATTTT. This translates into CASSLDGVINQPQHF. The full variable domain, completed using reference TRBV11-2 and TRBJ1-5, is EAGVAQSPRYKIIEKRQSVAFWCNPISGHATLYWYQQILGQGPKLLIQFQNNGVVDDSQLPKDRFSAERLKGVDSTLKIQPAKLEDSAVYLCASSLDGVINQPQHFGDGTRLSIL.

The chain carries TRBV6-7 and TRBJ2-7; D possibly corresponds to TRBD2 (6 bases). TRBV6-7 is treated as an ORF (open reading frame) with a function not yet certain. The CDR3 is 14 amino acids. With 5 bases removed from V and 0 bases from J, the gap between germline ends came to 11 bases. CDR3 protein: CASSTRDSSYEQYF. The CDR3 DNA reads TGTGCCAGCAGTACTCGGGACTCCTCCTACGAGCAGTACTTC.

The J gene is TRBJ1-1, the V gene TRBV25-1, with TRBD1 as a possible D gene (5 bases). CDR1 and CDR2 (germline): MGHDK, SYGVNS. V was shortened by 4 bases and J by 4 bases, with 13 bases between the two germline ends. The CDR3 sequence is 14 residues long. The CDR3 nucleotides are TGTGCCAGCAGTGCGCGAGCCAGGGTCACTGAAGCTTTCTTT. Translation gives CASSARARVTEAFF.

V gene TRBV11-3 combines with J gene TRBJ2-3; 8 bases are shared with TRBD1. CDR1 SGHNT and CDR2 YENEEA come from the germline V gene. Losses at the gene ends were 4 bases for V and 1 base for J; bases not matched to a gene: 4. The CDR3 is 15 amino acids. Here the CDR3 reads CASSSTGVGTDTQYF. The CDR3, as DNA: TGTGCCAGCAGCTCGACAGGGGTTGGCACAGATACGCAGTATTTT.

This clone has just one count. The chain recombines TRBV7-6 with TRBJ1-3; D is possibly TRBD1 (5 bases). CDR1 is SGHVS, CDR2 FNYEAQ, per germline. The CDR3 is 15 residues long. Trimming removed 5 bases at V and 2 bases at J, with 13 bases between. The CDR3 DNA reads TGTGCCAGCAGCCTATCAGGGCCCCCTGGAAACACCATATATTTT. Translated: CASSLSGPPGNTIYF. Full variable domain (missing parts from reference TRBV7-6 and TRBJ1-3): GAGVSQSPRYKVTKRGQDVALRCDPISGHVSLYWYRQALGQGPEFLTYFNYEAQQDKSGLPNDRFSAERPEGSISTLTIQRTEQRDSAMYRCASSLSGPPGNTIYFGEGSWLTVV.

The rearrangement links TRBV7-3 to TRBJ1-1; weak D call: TRBD1 (5 bases). The CDR3 is 13 amino acids. The germline CDR1 and CDR2 sequences are SGHTA and FQGTGA. Trimming pared 2 bases from V and 4 bases from J, leaving 8 bases between. The CDR3 protein is CASSLYGGTEAFF. CDR3 DNA sequence: TGTGCCAGCAGCTTATACGGGGGCACTGAAGCTTTCTTT.

A remark on this clone: Distinct nucleotide sequences in the sample also encode this CDR3. This chain joins TRBV29-1 and TRBJ2-7; 12 bases are a match to TRBD2. With 5 bases clipped from V and 0 bases from J, the junction kept 2 bases outside the gene matches. Germline V gives CDR1 SQVTM, CDR2 ANQGSEA. There are 14 residues in the CDR3. The CDR3 DNA is TGCAGCGTTAAGACTAGCGGGAGCTCCTACGAGCAGTACTTC. The encoded protein is CSVKTSGSSYEQYF.

Only one count was recorded for this clone. The chain links TRBV12-2 to TRBJ2-7; the table's D call, TRBD1, was not checked against the DNA. TRBV12-2 is annotated as a pseudogene. CDR3 length: 12 residues. The CDR3 DNA reads TGTGCAAGTCGCCAGGACAGGGATAAGCAGTACTTC. It yields the protein CASRQDRDKQYF.

V and J are TRBV7-3 and TRBJ2-7, with TRBD1 matching 9 bases. Germline V gene data show CDR1 as SGHTA and CDR2 as FQGTGA. V shed 3 bases, J shed 4 bases, and the junction held 7 bases outside the gene matches. The CDR3 spans 15 residues. CDR3 nucleotides: TGTGCCAGCAGCTTTTCGGGACAGGGCAAGTACGAGCAGTACTTC. As protein: CASSFSGQGKYEQYF. Complete variable domain (other parts from reference TRBV7-3 and TRBJ2-7): GAGVSQTPSNKVTEKGKYVELRCDPISGHTALYWYRQSLGQGPEFLIYFQGTGAADDSGLPNDRFFAVRPEGSVSTLKIQRTERGDSAVYLCASSFSGQGKYEQYFGPGTRLTVT.

The chain is built from TRBV29-1 and TRBJ2-3, with a tentative D call TRBD2 (6 bases). The V end lost 3 bases, the J end lost 14 bases, and 18 bases lay between the germline ends. Germline CDR1 is SQVTM and CDR2 is ANQGSEA. CDR3 length equals 12 residues. The CDR3 DNA reads TGCAGCGTTGACGTTACGGGGGACCTTTTGTATTTT. Translated: CSVDVTGDLLYF.

This clone was seen more than once but under ten times. The chain recombines TRBV19 with TRBJ1-5, with D hard to call. Trimming removed 3 bases from V and 1 base from J, with 7 bases in between. The CDR3 totals 14 residues. CDR1 LNHDA and CDR2 SQIVND come from the germline V gene (reference sequence). CDR3 nucleotides: TGTGCCAGTAGTATCTCGGGAAGCAATCAGCCCCAGCATTTT. This codes for CASSISGSNQPQHF.